This T cell receptor beta chain was identified during a study of tumor-infiltrating lymphocytes in primary liver carcinoma. Whole-study findings and limits: Tumors reached a significantly greater top-250-clone fraction than blood did (p = 0.039). Pairs comparing tumor with adjacent tissue or blood overlapped less than pairs drawn from tumor regions.

The germline gives CDR1 SQVTM, CDR2 ANQGSEA. The CDR3 contains 12 residues. The count of this clonotype is one. The antigen is not known. One end of the junction does not line up with germline, which may come from a read error. Taking about 18-32 mg of unsorted bulk tissue, the authors co-extracted RNA and DNA. The input was around 500 ng total RNA; TCR beta cDNA was made from it with a constant-region primer. Modified slightly, ARM-PCR produced TCR beta libraries over three nested multiplex PCR rounds. TRBV1-TRBV30 forward primers paired with a C-beta reverse primer were used in the first two PCR rounds, which ran approximately 10 cycles each. TCRdb re-called the multiplex PCR reads with MiXCR, one entry per CDR3 protein. The sample contains tens of thousands of distinct CDR3 sequences, 70% to 80% of which appear only once.

The rearrangement joins TRBV29-1 to TRBJ2-3, with TRBD2 as a possible D gene (5 bases). The specimen was liver tumor tissue from sampling region 4. Indicated subset: tumor region T4, right-lateral pole. The origin of this receptor is a man aged 35 to 55 with primary liver carcinoma and hepatitis B virus infection. DNA of the CDR3: TGCAGCGTTGGTGCTAAGGAGGCTACGCAGTATTTC. Translation gives CSVGAKEATQYF.